This T cell receptor (beta chain) was profiled in a study of Tregs in tolerant kidney transplant recipients. Measured with immunoSEQ multiplex PCR; TCRdb has only the in-frame clones, and not every one. Here the sample table reports approximately 11,000 clones. Related graft donors supplied nonmyeloablative bone marrow transplants, and mixed chimerism was transient. Unstimulated regulatory T cells (CD4+CD25+CD127-), CD4+CD25- non-regulatory cells, CD4 and CD8 cells were FACS-sorted from thawed PBMCs. A remark on this clone: Its specificity is unknown. The CDR3 extends 3 residues past the end of the read, so its final part is completed from the germline J gene.

Findings and limits, study-wide: Some patients' samples used different primers over time, so nucleotide sequences weren't comparable.

The CDR3 is made up of 13 amino acids. V gave up 3 bases and J gave up 3 bases; unmatched junction bases: 5. The germline gives CDR1 GTSNPN, CDR2 SVGIG (reference sequence). This receptor was obtained from a human patient who received a combined kidney and bone marrow transplant. These T cells may partly come from the graft donor. Source: CD8+ T cells from blood (PBMCs), taken 24 months after the transplant. This chain uses TRBV30 with TRBJ2-7; 7 bases are shared with TRBD1. The sequenced CDR3 bases are TGTGCCTGGAGCCCCGGGACAGACTACGAG. As protein: CAWSPGTDYE. The whole CDR3 region reads CAWSPGTDYEQYF. The full variable domain, completed using reference TRBV30 and TRBJ2-7, is SQTIHQWPATLVQPVGSPLSLECTVEGTSNPNLYWYRQAAGRGLQLLFYSVGIGQISSEVPQNLSASRPQDRQFILSSKKLLLSDSGFYLCAWSPGTDYEQYFGPGTRLTVT.